This TCR beta chain was captured in a study of T-cell reconstitution after alpha-beta-depleted transplantation in children. Per germline, CDR1 LGHDT and CDR2 YNNKEL (reference sequence). The ends were cut back, 1 base at V and 0 bases at J, with 7 bases in the middle. This CDR3 has 14 amino acids. Preparation of the TCRbeta library involved a method that used unique molecular identifiers. From the PCR reads, TCRdb called clonotypes with MiXCR, one entry per CDR3 protein. The sample holds about 120,000 distinct CDR3 sequences, about 21% seen once. The sample in question was PBMCs, mostly from graft donor cells, obtained 180 days after TCRalphabeta/CD19-depleted stem cell transplant. This chain uses TRBV3-1 with TRBJ2-7; D call uncertain. The receptor comes from a male patient between 2 and 10 years old who had a stem cell transplant for chronic granulomatous disease, so the T cells may come from the graft donor. In DNA, the CDR3 is TGTGCCAGCAGCCAAGTATCCGGCTCCTACGAGCAGTACTTC. Translation: CASSQVSGSYEQYF.